Listed below are T cell receptor beta chains from one sample, sequenced in a study of control samples from healthy donors and cancer patients. Sequenced by immunoSEQ multiplex PCR; TCRdb stores in-frame clones only, minus some. The data hold around 180,000 clones, with roughly 92% observed a single time. The sequenced sample was blood. These receptors were taken from a woman aged 18-35 years in good health. The CDR3 runs from the conserved cysteine through the conserved F or W. The order of the fields is D gene, CDR3 length, V gene, clone size, J gene, CDR3 DNA, CDR3 protein. D genes are given only for firm matches. Some rows mark clone size as missing; the rest say once, few, many or name a class of expanded clone.

-	15	TRBV7-2	-	TRBJ1-3	TGTGCCAGCAGCCGGACGGGAAGCTCTGGAAACACCATATATTTT	CASSRTGSSGNTIYF
-	16	TRBV27	-	TRBJ2-7	TGTGCCAGCACCCCCCTTGGGAGGCGTGGGGCCTACGAGCAGTACTTC	CASTPLGRRGAYEQYF
-	15	TRBV6-5	-	TRBJ1-2	TGTGCCAGCAGTTACGGAAAGGGGTCTAACTATGGCTACACCTTC	CASSYGKGSNYGYTF
TRBD1	15	TRBV5-1	-	TRBJ1-6	TGCGCCAGCAGCTTGGAAGGGACAGGGAATTCACCCCTCCACTTT	CASSLEGTGNSPLHF
TRBD1	14	TRBV3-1/TRBV3-2	-	TRBJ2-7	TGTGCCAGCAGCCAAAGGGGGCTAGTCTACGAGCAGTACTTC	CASSQRGLVYEQYF
-	14	TRBV19	-	TRBJ2-2	TGTGCCAGCTGCCGGACGGACAACACCGGGGAGCTGTTTTTT	CASCRTDNTGELFF
-	15	TRBV11-1	-	TRBJ2-5	TGTGCCAGCAGCTTCTCGCCACAGTCCCAAGAGACCCAGTACTTC	CASSFSPQSQETQYF
-	15	TRBV4-1	-	TRBJ2-1	TGCGCCAGCAGCCAAGCCAATAAGGTTTACAATGAGCAGTTCTTC	CASSQANKVYNEQFF
TRBD1	19	TRBV7-3	-	TRBJ1-2	TGTGCCAGCAGCTTATCCGGGACAGGGGGCCTCGGCCCTAACTATGGCTACACCTTC	CASSLSGTGGLGPNYGYTF
-	17	TRBV28	-	TRBJ1-5	TGTGCCAGCAGTCTCTCCCGGGTGGGGGCCAACAATCAGCCCCAGCATTTT	CASSLSRVGANNQPQHF
-	15	TRBV27	few	TRBJ1-2	TGTGCCAGCTCCCTGGAACCAGGGATTCTTTCTGGCTACACCTTC	CASSLEPGILSGYTF
-	17	TRBV4-1	few	TRBJ2-2	TGCGCCAGCAGCCAAGTGGACATGGGGTTTGTGAACGGGGAGCTGTTTTTT	CASSQVDMGFVNGELFF
-	18	TRBV4-1	-	TRBJ2-2	TGCGCCAGCAGTCCTACCCCCCAGTGGGGCCTGAACACCGGGGAGCTGTTTTTT	CASSPTPQWGLNTGELFF
TRBD1	14	TRBV25-1	-	TRBJ1-2	TGTGCCAGCAGTGAATCCGACAGGGTCTATGGCTACACCTTC	CASSESDRVYGYTF
-	11	TRBV12-3/TRBV12-4	-	TRBJ1-2	TGTGCCAGCAGTTTAGGAGTTGGCTACACCTTC	CASSLGVGYTF
TRBD1	16	TRBV5-1	-	TRBJ1-1	TGCGCCAGCAGCCTCTACAGACAGGGCAGCGGCACTGAAGCTTTCTTT	CASSLYRQGSGTEAFF
-	13	TRBV6-5	-	TRBJ1-4	TGTGCCAGCGGGGGACAATGGGATGAAAAACTGTTTTTT	CASGGQWDEKLFF
-	14	TRBV27	-	TRBJ1-4	TGTGCCAGCAGTTTATCCACCCTACAAGAAAAACTGTTTTTT	CASSLSTLQEKLFF
-	16	TRBV27	-	TRBJ1-4	TGTGCCAGCAGTTTATCTGGCAGGGCAACGGCAGAAAAACTGTTTTTT	CASSLSGRATAEKLFF
-	17	TRBV28	-	TRBJ2-3	TGTGCCAGCATTCCCGGTGGAGGGGGAGGGGTAGCAGATACGCAGTATTTT	CASIPGGGGGVADTQYF
-	15	TRBV7-9	-	TRBJ2-2	TGTGCCAGCAGACCCGAGGAATCCGACACCGGGGAGCTGTTTTTT	CASRPEESDTGELFF
-	14	TRBV6-2/TRBV6-3	-	TRBJ2-3	TGTGCCAGCAGTTCGTTGGCGGGGGCCGATACGCAGTATTTT	CASSSLAGADTQYF
-	12	TRBV10-2	-	TRBJ2-7	TGCGCCAGCAGTGAGTCCCATGACGAGCAGTACTTC	CASSESHDEQYF
-	13	TRBV6-5	-	TRBJ2-3	TGTGCCAGCACGTTCGGGGGCGAAGATACGCAGTATTTT	CASTFGGEDTQYF
-	13	TRBV19	-	TRBJ1-3	TGTGCCACCCGACAGCTCTCTGGAAACACCATATATTTT	CATRQLSGNTIYF
-	15	TRBV5-4	-	TRBJ1-2	TGTGCCAGCAGCTTATTTTCGCAGGGAGAGAGCGGCTACACCTTC	CASSLFSQGESGYTF
-	15	TRBV18	-	TRBJ2-2	TGTGCCAGCTCACCACCAAGTCGACAGAATGGCGAGCTGTTTTTT	CASSPPSRQNGELFF
TRBD2	16	TRBV24-1	-	TRBJ2-3	TGTGCCACCAGTGGGGCTAGCGGGACTAGCACAGATACGCAGTATTTT	CATSGASGTSTDTQYF
-	15	TRBV6-5	-	TRBJ1-6	TGTGCCAGCAGTTACCCCTCCGATGGCAATTCACCCCTCCACTTT	CASSYPSDGNSPLHF
-	12	TRBV6-2/TRBV6-3	-	TRBJ2-7	TGTGCCAGCAGTTACTCGTTCTACGAGCAGTACTTC	CASSYSFYEQYF
-	15	TRBV5-5	few	TRBJ1-5	TGTGCCAGCAGCAGTGACAGGTCGAGCAATCAGCCCCAGCATTTT	CASSSDRSSNQPQHF
TRBD2	15	TRBV7-9	once	TRBJ2-1	TGTGCCAGCACGGGAGGTTATAGGCCCTACAATGAGCAGTTCTTC	CASTGGYRPYNEQFF
TRBD1	16	TRBV27	-	TRBJ2-3	TGTGCCAGCAGTCTAACGACAGGGTGGTGGCCAGATACGCAGTATTTT	CASSLTTGWWPDTQYF
TRBD2	18	TRBV28	-	TRBJ2-7	TGTGCCAGCAGTTTAAGCACTAGCGGGAGGGCCGGGTCTGACGAGCAGTACTTC	CASSLSTSGRAGSDEQYF
-	14	TRBV15	-	TRBJ1-2	TGTGCCACCAGCAGACCAGGGTCAGTGTATAGCTACACCTTC	CATSRPGSVYSYTF